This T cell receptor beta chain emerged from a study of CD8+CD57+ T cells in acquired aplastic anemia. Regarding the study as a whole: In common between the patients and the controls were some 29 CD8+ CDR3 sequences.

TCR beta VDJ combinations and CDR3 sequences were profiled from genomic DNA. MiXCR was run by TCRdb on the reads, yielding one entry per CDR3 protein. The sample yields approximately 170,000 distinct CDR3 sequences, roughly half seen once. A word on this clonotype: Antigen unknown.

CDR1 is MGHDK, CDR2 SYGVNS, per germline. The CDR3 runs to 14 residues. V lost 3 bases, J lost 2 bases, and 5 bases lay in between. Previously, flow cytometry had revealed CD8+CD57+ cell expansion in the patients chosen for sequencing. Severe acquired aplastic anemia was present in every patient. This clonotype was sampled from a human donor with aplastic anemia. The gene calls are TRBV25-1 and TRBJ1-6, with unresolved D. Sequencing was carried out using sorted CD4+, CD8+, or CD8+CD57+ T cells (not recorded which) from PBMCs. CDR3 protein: CASSDGTYNSPLHF. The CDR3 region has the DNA TGTGCCAGCAGTGATGGGACCTATAATTCACCCCTCCACTTT.